This T cell receptor beta chain was documented in a study of shared clonotypes between healthy human individuals. The sequencing of unsorted PBMC DNA took place on ten immunoSEQ deep assay plates. Measured with immunoSEQ multiplex PCR; TCRdb has only the in-frame clones, and not every one. The sample has about 600,000 clones; just over 75% are singletons. Trimming shortened V by 5 bases and J by 4 bases, and 9 bases separated the two germline ends. The CDR3 length is 13 residues. Germline V lookup: CDR1 SGHVS, CDR2 FQNEAQ. This receptor was obtained from a woman aged 40 to 55 in good health. Some clones in this sample may be carry-over from other donors' samples. Sequencing was carried out using PBMCs. The chain joins TRBV7-8 to TRBJ1-5, with D unresolved. The CDR3 DNA follows: TGTGCCAGCAGCCCCGGGGTGAATCAGCCCCAGCATTTT. Its protein product is CASSPGVNQPQHF.